A selection of T cell receptor beta chains follows, all from one sample in a study of T-cell reconstitution after alpha-beta-depleted transplantation in children. TCRdb used MiXCR to reprocess the PCR reads, holding one entry per CDR3 protein. The sample records 80,000 or so distinct CDR3 sequences, 11% to 15% being singletons. Material: PBMCs, mostly from graft donor cells, obtained 180 days after TCRalphabeta/CD19-depleted stem cell transplant. These receptors were collected from a male patient between 2 and 9 years old who had a stem cell transplant for acute lymphoblastic leukemia, so the T cells may come from the graft donor. CDR3s include the opening cysteine and the closing phenylalanine or tryptophan. The order of the fields is D gene, V gene, clone size, CDR3 length, J gene, CDR3 DNA, CDR3 protein. A D gene is named only where the DNA matches it firmly. A row's size may be missing; if present it is once, few, many or a size class.

D gene: -
V gene: TRBV10-3
clone size: -
CDR3 length: 13
J gene: TRBJ1-5
CDR3 DNA: TGTGCCATCAGTGAGTCGAGGGCAGAGCCCCAGCATTTT
CDR3 protein: CAISESRAEPQHF

D gene: -
V gene: TRBV5-1
clone size: -
CDR3 length: 12
J gene: TRBJ1-1
CDR3 DNA: TGCGCCAGCAGCTTGGAGAGGGGAGACGCTTTCTTT
CDR3 protein: CASSLERGDAFF

D gene: -
V gene: TRBV29-1
clone size: -
CDR3 length: 16
J gene: TRBJ2-3
CDR3 DNA: TGCAGCGTTGAAAAGGGGAAGACATTTCTCACAGATACGCAGTATTTT
CDR3 protein: CSVEKGKTFLTDTQYF

D gene: -
V gene: TRBV27
clone size: many
CDR3 length: 12
J gene: TRBJ2-7
CDR3 DNA: TGTGCCAGCAGTTTAGGGGCCTACGAGCAGTACTTC
CDR3 protein: CASSLGAYEQYF

D gene: TRBD1
V gene: TRBV27
clone size: few
CDR3 length: 15
J gene: TRBJ1-6
CDR3 DNA: TGTGCCAGCAGTAGGAGAGGGGGCGAGGATTCACCCCTCCACTTT
CDR3 protein: CASSRRGGEDSPLHF

D gene: -
V gene: TRBV10-3
clone size: few
CDR3 length: 13
J gene: TRBJ2-2
CDR3 DNA: TGTGCCATCAGTGGGGGAATCACCGGGGAGCTGTTTTTT
CDR3 protein: CAISGGITGELFF

D gene: -
V gene: TRBV9
clone size: -
CDR3 length: 15
J gene: TRBJ2-3
CDR3 DNA: TGTGCCAGCAGCGTCACCGGTCCCACCATGGATACGCAGTATTTT
CDR3 protein: CASSVTGPTMDTQYF

D gene: -
V gene: TRBV5-6
clone size: few
CDR3 length: 13
J gene: TRBJ2-4
CDR3 DNA: TGTGCCAGCAGCTTTGGCAGGCCCCGAATTCAGTACTTC
CDR3 protein: CASSFGRPRIQYF

D gene: -
V gene: TRBV11-1
clone size: few
CDR3 length: 18
J gene: TRBJ2-6
CDR3 DNA: TGTGCCAGCTCTAAGGCACTTTTCTATTCCTCTGGGGCCAACGTCCTGACTTTC
CDR3 protein: CASSKALFYSSGANVLTF

D gene: TRBD2
V gene: TRBV20-1
clone size: many
CDR3 length: 15
J gene: TRBJ2-3
CDR3 DNA: TGCAGTGCTACAACTAGCGGGCCTAGCACAGATACGCAGTATTTT
CDR3 protein: CSATTSGPSTDTQYF

D gene: -
V gene: TRBV27
clone size: -
CDR3 length: 13
J gene: TRBJ1-3
CDR3 DNA: TGTGCCAGCAGTTTATCAGCCGGAAACACCATATATTTT
CDR3 protein: CASSLSAGNTIYF

D gene: -
V gene: TRBV28
clone size: -
CDR3 length: 14
J gene: TRBJ2-7
CDR3 DNA: TGTGCCAGCAGTTCCGACAGTAGGGCCTACGAGCAGTACTTC
CDR3 protein: CASSSDSRAYEQYF

D gene: -
V gene: TRBV4-3
clone size: -
CDR3 length: 13
J gene: TRBJ1-5
CDR3 DNA: TGCGCCAGCAGCCAAAGAGTCGATCAGCCCCAGCATTTT
CDR3 protein: CASSQRVDQPQHF

D gene: -
V gene: TRBV27
clone size: -
CDR3 length: 12
J gene: TRBJ1-2
CDR3 DNA: TGTGCCAGCGGGCGACCTAACTATGGCTACACCTTC
CDR3 protein: CASGRPNYGYTF

D gene: -
V gene: TRBV5-6
clone size: -
CDR3 length: 15
J gene: TRBJ2-1
CDR3 DNA: TGTGCCAGCAGCCGATTATCTAGCGAAGGGACAAAACAGTTCTTC
CDR3 protein: CASSRLSSEGTKQFF

D gene: -
V gene: TRBV20-1
clone size: -
CDR3 length: 14
J gene: TRBJ2-7
CDR3 DNA: TGCAGTGCTAGACCTCCCCCGGGGGTAAGGAAGCAGTACTTC
CDR3 protein: CSARPPPGVRKQYF

D gene: -
V gene: TRBV12-3/TRBV12-4
clone size: few
CDR3 length: 16
J gene: TRBJ1-2
CDR3 DNA: TGTGCCAGCAGTTCAGGGACAAGGGCCCGTCGTGGTGGCTACACCTTC
CDR3 protein: CASSSGTRARRGGYTF

D gene: -
V gene: TRBV19
clone size: many
CDR3 length: 15
J gene: TRBJ2-7
CDR3 DNA: TGTGCCAGTAGTATTCCGGGGGGCTCACGGAACGAGCAGTACTTC
CDR3 protein: CASSIPGGSRNEQYF